This TCR beta chain is drawn from a study of T-cell reconstitution after alpha-beta-depleted transplantation in children. Notes on the study in general: T cells produced anew were the main source of T-cell counts and diversity one year after transplant. Day-60 TCRbeta diversity that was high in some patients was derived from surviving recipient T cells and thymic progenitors. After transplant, at about two months, alpha-beta T cells were reportedly derived from several hundred expanded graft clones.

The authors prepared the TCRbeta library with unique molecular identifiers. Via MiXCR, TCRdb re-called the PCR reads, giving one row per CDR3 protein. This table holds 700,000 to 950,000 distinct CDR3 sequences, around 15% found once. Germline V gene lookup returns CDR1 LGHDT and CDR2 YNNKEL (reference sequence). The CDR3 length is 13 residues. V dropped 0 bases and J dropped 5 bases, with 8 bases sitting between them. This clonotype was recorded a few times. Its antigen is as yet unknown. This material consisted of PBMCs, mostly from graft donor cells, taken 360 days after TCRalphabeta/CD19-depleted stem cell transplant. This TCR was recovered from a male patient under 18 who had a stem cell transplant for acute lymphoblastic leukemia, so the T cells may come from the graft donor. The V gene is TRBV3-1, the J gene TRBJ2-7; D not resolved. Written as DNA, the CDR3 is TGTGCCAGCAGCCAAGAGCTAGAACACGAGCAGTACTTC. Translated, it gives CASSQELEHEQYF.